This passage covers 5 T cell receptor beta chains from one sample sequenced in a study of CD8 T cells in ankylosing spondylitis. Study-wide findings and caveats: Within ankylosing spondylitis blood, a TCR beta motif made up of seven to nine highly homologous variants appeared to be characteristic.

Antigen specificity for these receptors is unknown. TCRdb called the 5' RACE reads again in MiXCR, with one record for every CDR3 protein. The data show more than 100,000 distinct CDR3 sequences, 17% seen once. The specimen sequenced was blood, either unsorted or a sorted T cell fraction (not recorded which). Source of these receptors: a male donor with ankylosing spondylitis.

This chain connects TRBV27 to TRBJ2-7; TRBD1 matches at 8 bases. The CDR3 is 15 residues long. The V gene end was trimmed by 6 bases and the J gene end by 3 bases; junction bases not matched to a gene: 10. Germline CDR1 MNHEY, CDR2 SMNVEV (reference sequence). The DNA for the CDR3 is TGTGCCAGCAGGCCTCGCAGGGGGCCCCTCTACGAGCAGTACTTC. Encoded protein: CASRPRRGPLYEQYF.

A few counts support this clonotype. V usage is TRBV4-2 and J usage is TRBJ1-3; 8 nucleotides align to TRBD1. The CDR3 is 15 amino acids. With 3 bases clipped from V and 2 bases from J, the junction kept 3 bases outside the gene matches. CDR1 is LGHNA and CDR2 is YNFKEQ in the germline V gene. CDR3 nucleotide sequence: TGTGCCAGCAGCCAGACGGACAGGGCTGGAAACACCATATATTTT. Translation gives CASSQTDRAGNTIYF.

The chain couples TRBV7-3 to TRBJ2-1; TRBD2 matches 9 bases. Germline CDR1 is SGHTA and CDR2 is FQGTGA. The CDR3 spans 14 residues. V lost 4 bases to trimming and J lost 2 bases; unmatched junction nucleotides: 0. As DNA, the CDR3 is TGTGCCAGCAGCTCTAGCGGGGCCTACAATGAGCAGTTCTTC. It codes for CASSSSGAYNEQFF.

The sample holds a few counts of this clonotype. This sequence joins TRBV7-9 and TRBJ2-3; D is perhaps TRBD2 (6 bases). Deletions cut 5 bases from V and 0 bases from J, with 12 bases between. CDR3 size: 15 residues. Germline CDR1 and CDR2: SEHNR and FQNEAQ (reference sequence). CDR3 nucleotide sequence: TGTGCCAGCAGCCTCCGACTAGAAAGCACAGATACGCAGTATTTT. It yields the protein CASSLRLESTDTQYF.

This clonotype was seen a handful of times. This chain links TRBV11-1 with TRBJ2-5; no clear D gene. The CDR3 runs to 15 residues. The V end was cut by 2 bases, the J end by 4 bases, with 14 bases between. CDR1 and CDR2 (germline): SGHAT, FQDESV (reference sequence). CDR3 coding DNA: TGTGCCAGCAGCTTACTCTCTGAGTACGGAGAGACCCAGTACTTC. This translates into CASSLLSEYGETQYF.